This T cell receptor beta chain was sequenced for a study of T cell repertoires in cytomegalovirus infection. Study background: Matching HLA type and CMV infection were both indicated by public TCR beta signatures.

In TCRdb, the reads were re-called with MiXCR into one record per CDR3 protein. Among about half a million distinct CDR3 sequences listed, 30% to 40% were seen once. A word on this clonotype: What it recognizes is unknown.

CDR3 length: 13 residues. V shed 3 bases and J shed 10 bases, with 13 bases lying between them. Germline loops: CDR1 SGHVS, CDR2 FQNEAQ. The V and J genes are TRBV7-8 and TRBJ2-1, with D hard to call. The clonotype originates from a human donor in good health (CMV status not recorded). Some clones in this sample may be carry-over from other donors' samples. The source was cultured PBMCs, collected from culture after CMV antigen stimulation. This CDR3 is CASSFSSTTEQFF. The CDR3 DNA sequence: TGTGCCAGCAGCTTTTCCTCAACAACGGAGCAGTTCTTC.